These T cell receptor beta chains were read from a single sample in a study of T cell repertoires in cytomegalovirus infection. Their recognized antigens are unknown. In TCRdb, the reads were re-called with MiXCR into one record per CDR3 protein. Of roughly 340,000 distinct CDR3 sequences in the sample, roughly 28% were seen once. The material sequenced was cultured PBMCs, taken from culture after CMV antigen stimulation. These receptors all stem from a human donor in good health (CMV status not recorded). Some clones in this sample may be carry-over from other donors' samples. Each CDR3 is given with its conserved first and last residue. D genes are given only for firm matches. Clone sizes are given selectively: once, few, many, or a class where the clone is expanded.

CDR3 protein: CASSFGGLGNQPQHF
CDR3 DNA: TGTGCCAGCAGTTTTGGGGGCTTGGGCAATCAGCCCCAGCATTTT
J gene: TRBJ1-5
V gene: TRBV27
clone size: few
D gene: NA
CDR3 length: 15

CDR3 protein: CASSGTVASDTQYF
CDR3 DNA: TGTGCCAGCAGTGGGACAGTCGCTTCAGATACGCAGTATTTT
J gene: TRBJ2-3
V gene: TRBV6-1
clone size: NA
D gene: NA
CDR3 length: 14

CDR3 protein: CASSLRRGPTPPSGANVLTF
CDR3 DNA: TGTGCCAGCAGCTTAAGGAGGGGCCCTACACCTCCCTCTGGGGCCAACGTCCTGACTTTC
J gene: TRBJ2-6
V gene: TRBV7-2
clone size: few
D gene: NA
CDR3 length: 20

CDR3 protein: CASSLRDRVDEQYF
CDR3 DNA: TGTGCCAGCAGCCTCAGGGACAGGGTAGACGAGCAGTACTTC
J gene: TRBJ2-7
V gene: TRBV7-2
clone size: many
D gene: TRBD1
CDR3 length: 14

CDR3 protein: CASSLSGGVSPLHF
CDR3 DNA: TGTGCCAGCAGCTTGTCTGGGGGAGTTTCACCCCTCCACTTT
J gene: TRBJ1-6
V gene: TRBV5-4
clone size: few
D gene: NA
CDR3 length: 14

CDR3 protein: CSVGGLAPYNEQFF
CDR3 DNA: TGCAGCGTGGGGGGACTAGCTCCCTACAATGAGCAGTTCTTC
J gene: TRBJ2-1
V gene: TRBV29-1
clone size: few
D gene: TRBD2
CDR3 length: 14

CDR3 protein: CASSPEVGRADTQYF
CDR3 DNA: TGTGCCAGCAGCCCAGAGGTGGGGAGAGCAGATACGCAGTATTTT
J gene: TRBJ2-3
V gene: TRBV7-6
clone size: NA
D gene: NA
CDR3 length: 15

CDR3 protein: CASSIGTGDYGYTF
CDR3 DNA: TGTGCCAGTAGTATCGGGACAGGAGACTATGGCTACACCTTC
J gene: TRBJ1-2
V gene: TRBV19
clone size: few
D gene: TRBD1
CDR3 length: 14

CDR3 protein: CASSSASSYNEQFF
CDR3 DNA: TGTGCCAGCAGTTCCGCGAGCTCCTACAATGAGCAGTTCTTC
J gene: TRBJ2-1
V gene: TRBV27
clone size: NA
D gene: NA
CDR3 length: 14

CDR3 protein: CASSSAGARVGYTF
CDR3 DNA: TGTGCCAGCAGCTCAGCAGGGGCGAGGGTAGGCTACACCTTC
J gene: TRBJ1-2
V gene: TRBV7-2
clone size: many
D gene: NA
CDR3 length: 14

CDR3 protein: CSASRTAPEAFF
CDR3 DNA: TGCAGTGCCAGCCGGACAGCCCCTGAAGCTTTCTTT
J gene: TRBJ1-1
V gene: TRBV20-1
clone size: NA
D gene: NA
CDR3 length: 12

CDR3 protein: CASSYSGTADTQYF
CDR3 DNA: TGTGCCAGCAGTTATAGCGGGACGGCAGATACGCAGTATTTT
J gene: TRBJ2-3
V gene: TRBV6-2/TRBV6-3
clone size: many
D gene: TRBD2
CDR3 length: 14

CDR3 protein: CASSGWVQPQHF
CDR3 DNA: TGTGCCAGCAGTGGCTGGGTTCAGCCCCAGCATTTT
J gene: TRBJ1-5
V gene: TRBV12-3/TRBV12-4
clone size: NA
D gene: NA
CDR3 length: 12

CDR3 protein: CSARGLAGGPRTYEQYF
CDR3 DNA: TGCAGTGCTAGAGGACTAGCGGGAGGGCCGCGTACCTACGAGCAGTACTTC
J gene: TRBJ2-7
V gene: TRBV20-1
clone size: NA
D gene: TRBD2
CDR3 length: 17

CDR3 protein: CASQLPYTRRGGSGANVLTF
CDR3 DNA: TGTGCCAGCCAGCTCCCCTACACCAGGCGCGGGGGGTCTGGGGCCAACGTCCTGACTTTC
J gene: TRBJ2-6
V gene: TRBV7-6
clone size: NA
D gene: TRBD2
CDR3 length: 20

CDR3 protein: CASSLTRQNEQYF
CDR3 DNA: TGTGCCAGCAGCTTAACACGACAGAACGAGCAGTACTTC
J gene: TRBJ2-7
V gene: TRBV7-3
clone size: NA
D gene: NA
CDR3 length: 13

CDR3 protein: CASSMTSGRQKQYF
CDR3 DNA: TGTGCCAGCAGTATGACTAGCGGCCGGCAGAAGCAGTACTTC
J gene: TRBJ2-7
V gene: TRBV12-3/TRBV12-4
clone size: NA
D gene: TRBD2
CDR3 length: 14

CDR3 protein: CASSQEGLGFYEQFF
CDR3 DNA: TGTGCCAGCAGCCAAGAAGGTCTAGGTTTCTATGAGCAGTTCTTC
J gene: TRBJ2-1
V gene: TRBV14
clone size: NA
D gene: NA
CDR3 length: 15

CDR3 protein: CASRYSELNEQFF
CDR3 DNA: TGTGCCAGCAGGTACTCTGAGCTCAATGAGCAGTTCTTC
J gene: TRBJ2-1
V gene: TRBV7-2
clone size: many
D gene: NA
CDR3 length: 13

CDR3 protein: CASSLRGSADNQPQHF
CDR3 DNA: TGTGCCAGCAGTTTAAGGGGCAGCGCCGACAATCAGCCCCAGCATTTT
J gene: TRBJ1-5
V gene: TRBV27
clone size: NA
D gene: NA
CDR3 length: 16

CDR3 protein: CSVKRVGETQYF
CDR3 DNA: TGCAGCGTTAAGCGGGTCGGGGAGACCCAGTACTTC
J gene: TRBJ2-5
V gene: TRBV29-1
clone size: few
D gene: NA
CDR3 length: 12

CDR3 protein: CASSYGQGAGELFF
CDR3 DNA: TGTGCCAGCAGTTACGGGCAGGGGGCCGGGGAGCTGTTTTTT
J gene: TRBJ2-2
V gene: TRBV6-5
clone size: few
D gene: TRBD1
CDR3 length: 14

CDR3 protein: CASSLGDSSYNSPLHF
CDR3 DNA: TGCGCCAGCAGCTTGGGGGACAGCTCCTATAATTCACCCCTCCACTTT
J gene: TRBJ1-6
V gene: TRBV5-1
clone size: few
D gene: TRBD1
CDR3 length: 16

CDR3 protein: CAISDAGTSGRAYNEQFF
CDR3 DNA: TGTGCCATCAGTGATGCCGGGACTAGCGGGAGGGCCTACAATGAGCAGTTCTTC
J gene: TRBJ2-1
V gene: TRBV10-3
clone size: few
D gene: TRBD2
CDR3 length: 18

CDR3 protein: CASSLAGLAGVTDTQYF
CDR3 DNA: TGTGCCAGCAGCTTAGCGGGCCTAGCGGGAGTCACAGATACGCAGTATTTT
J gene: TRBJ2-3
V gene: TRBV7-2
clone size: few
D gene: TRBD2
CDR3 length: 17

CDR3 protein: CASSIWGGDRYNEQFF
CDR3 DNA: TGTGCCAGTAGTATATGGGGTGGGGACCGGTACAATGAGCAGTTCTTC
J gene: TRBJ2-1
V gene: TRBV19
clone size: NA
D gene: NA
CDR3 length: 16

CDR3 protein: CASSLGRGGPETQYF
CDR3 DNA: TGTGCCAGCAGCTTGGGGCGGGGGGGCCCGGAGACCCAGTACTTC
J gene: TRBJ2-5
V gene: TRBV5-4
clone size: NA
D gene: TRBD2
CDR3 length: 15

CDR3 protein: CASKRRGATGLAGRSSYEQYF
CDR3 DNA: TGTGCCAGCAAGCGACGCGGGGCGACGGGACTAGCGGGACGAAGCTCCTACGAGCAGTACTTC
J gene: TRBJ2-7
V gene: TRBV7-8
clone size: few
D gene: TRBD2
CDR3 length: 21

CDR3 protein: CASSLGLAESEQFF
CDR3 DNA: TGTGCCAGCAGTCTGGGACTAGCGGAAAGTGAGCAGTTCTTC
J gene: TRBJ2-1
V gene: TRBV12-3/TRBV12-4
clone size: once
D gene: TRBD2
CDR3 length: 14

CDR3 protein: CASSGGVEKLFF
CDR3 DNA: TGTGCCAGCAGTGGGGGCGTCGAAAAACTGTTTTTT
J gene: TRBJ1-4
V gene: TRBV25-1
clone size: NA
D gene: NA
CDR3 length: 12

CDR3 protein: CASSDAREETQYF
CDR3 DNA: TGTGCCAGCAGTGATGCTCGGGAAGAGACCCAGTACTTC
J gene: TRBJ2-5
V gene: TRBV2
clone size: few
D gene: NA
CDR3 length: 13

CDR3 protein: CSAITGAENEQFF
CDR3 DNA: TGCAGTGCTATCACGGGGGCCGAGAATGAGCAGTTCTTC
J gene: TRBJ2-1
V gene: TRBV20-1
clone size: NA
D gene: NA
CDR3 length: 13

CDR3 protein: CASSLGSQVGGYTF
CDR3 DNA: TGTGCCAGCAGCTTAGGGAGCCAGGTCGGTGGCTACACCTTC
J gene: TRBJ1-2
V gene: TRBV7-2
clone size: many
D gene: NA
CDR3 length: 14

CDR3 protein: CASSRGTSGISYNEQFF
CDR3 DNA: TGCGCCAGCAGCCGCGGGACTAGCGGGATCTCATACAATGAGCAGTTCTTC
J gene: TRBJ2-1
V gene: TRBV4-1
clone size: NA
D gene: TRBD2
CDR3 length: 17

CDR3 protein: CASSKTGGNSPLHF
CDR3 DNA: TGTGCCAGCAGCAAGACAGGGGGTAATTCACCCCTCCACTTT
J gene: TRBJ1-6
V gene: TRBV7-2
clone size: few
D gene: TRBD1
CDR3 length: 14

CDR3 protein: CASSIKGGELFF
CDR3 DNA: TGTGCCAGTAGCATTAAAGGGGGGGAGCTGTTTTTT
J gene: TRBJ2-2
V gene: TRBV19
clone size: NA
D gene: NA
CDR3 length: 12

CDR3 protein: CASSLTQDTQYF
CDR3 DNA: TGTGCCAGCAGTTTAACCCAAGATACGCAGTATTTT
J gene: TRBJ2-3
V gene: TRBV12-3/TRBV12-4
clone size: NA
D gene: NA
CDR3 length: 12

CDR3 protein: CASRGGLALSSYEQYF
CDR3 DNA: TGTGCCAGCAGGGGGGGACTAGCATTGAGCTCCTACGAGCAGTACTTC
J gene: TRBJ2-7
V gene: TRBV28
clone size: NA
D gene: TRBD2
CDR3 length: 16

CDR3 protein: CSVNGRTDTQYF
CDR3 DNA: TGCAGTGTGAACGGGAGGACAGATACGCAGTATTTT
J gene: TRBJ2-3
V gene: TRBV20-1
clone size: once
D gene: TRBD2
CDR3 length: 12

CDR3 protein: CASRGTYRGAGELFF
CDR3 DNA: TGTGCCAGCAGGGGGACTTACAGGGGTGCCGGGGAGCTGTTTTTT
J gene: TRBJ2-2
V gene: TRBV2
clone size: NA
D gene: NA
CDR3 length: 15

CDR3 protein: CASSLSAGGFSYNEQFF
CDR3 DNA: TGTGCCAGCAGCTTGTCAGCAGGGGGGTTCTCCTACAATGAGCAGTTCTTC
J gene: TRBJ2-1
V gene: TRBV5-4
clone size: few
D gene: NA
CDR3 length: 17

CDR3 protein: CASSHIRSNQPQHF
CDR3 DNA: TGTGCCAGCAGCCACATCCGTAGCAATCAGCCCCAGCATTTT
J gene: TRBJ1-5
V gene: TRBV5-3
clone size: few
D gene: NA
CDR3 length: 14

CDR3 protein: CASSPTGINYGYTF
CDR3 DNA: TGTGCCAGCAGCCCGACAGGCATTAACTATGGCTACACCTTC
J gene: TRBJ1-2
V gene: TRBV7-2
clone size: few
D gene: NA
CDR3 length: 14

CDR3 protein: CAISVDSSEAFF
CDR3 DNA: TGTGCCATCAGTGTGGACAGCAGTGAAGCTTTCTTT
J gene: TRBJ1-1
V gene: TRBV10-3
clone size: NA
D gene: NA
CDR3 length: 12

CDR3 protein: CASSLARRASNQPQHF
CDR3 DNA: TGTGCCAGCAGCTTAGCGCGCAGGGCCAGCAATCAGCCCCAGCATTTT
J gene: TRBJ1-5
V gene: TRBV7-8
clone size: NA
D gene: NA
CDR3 length: 16

CDR3 protein: CSAPRTGGIHEQYF
CDR3 DNA: TGCAGTGCCCCGAGGACAGGGGGAATCCACGAGCAGTACTTC
J gene: TRBJ2-7
V gene: TRBV20-1
clone size: few
D gene: TRBD1
CDR3 length: 14

CDR3 protein: CASSPGGSMPETQYF
CDR3 DNA: TGTGCCAGCAGTCCGGGAGGGTCCATGCCAGAGACCCAGTACTTC
J gene: TRBJ2-5
V gene: TRBV6-6
clone size: few
D gene: TRBD2
CDR3 length: 15

CDR3 protein: CASSGQGDEQYF
CDR3 DNA: TGTGCCAGCAGTGGACAGGGTGACGAGCAGTACTTC
J gene: TRBJ2-7
V gene: TRBV6-6
clone size: few
D gene: TRBD1
CDR3 length: 12

CDR3 protein: CASGSDRYEQYF
CDR3 DNA: TGTGCTAGTGGTTCCGACAGGTACGAGCAGTACTTC
J gene: TRBJ2-7
V gene: TRBV12-5
clone size: many
D gene: NA
CDR3 length: 12

CDR3 protein: CASPGTWGYEQYF
CDR3 DNA: TGTGCCAGTCCTGGGACTTGGGGCTACGAGCAGTACTTC
J gene: TRBJ2-7
V gene: TRBV7-2
clone size: NA
D gene: NA
CDR3 length: 13

CDR3 protein: CASSLTGGLDTIYF
CDR3 DNA: TGTGCCAGCAGTCTGACAGGGGGCTTGGACACCATATATTTT
J gene: TRBJ1-3
V gene: TRBV2
clone size: NA
D gene: TRBD1
CDR3 length: 14